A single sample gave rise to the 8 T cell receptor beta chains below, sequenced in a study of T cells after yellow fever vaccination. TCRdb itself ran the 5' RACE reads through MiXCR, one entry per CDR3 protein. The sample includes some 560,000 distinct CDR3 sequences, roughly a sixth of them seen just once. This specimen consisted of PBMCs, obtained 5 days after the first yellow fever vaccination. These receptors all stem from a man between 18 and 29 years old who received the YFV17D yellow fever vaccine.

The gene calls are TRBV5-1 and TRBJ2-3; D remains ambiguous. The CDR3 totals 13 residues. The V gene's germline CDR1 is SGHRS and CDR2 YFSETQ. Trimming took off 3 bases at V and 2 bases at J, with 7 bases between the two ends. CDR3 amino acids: CASSWTFTDTQYF. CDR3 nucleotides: TGCGCCAGCAGCTGGACCTTCACAGATACGCAGTATTTT. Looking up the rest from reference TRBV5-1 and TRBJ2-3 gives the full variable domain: KAGVTQTPRYLIKTRGQQVTLSCSPISGHRSVSWYQQTPGQGLQFLFEYFSETQRNKGNFPGRFSGRQFSNSRSEMNVSTLELGDSALYLCASSWTFTDTQYFGPGTRLTVL.

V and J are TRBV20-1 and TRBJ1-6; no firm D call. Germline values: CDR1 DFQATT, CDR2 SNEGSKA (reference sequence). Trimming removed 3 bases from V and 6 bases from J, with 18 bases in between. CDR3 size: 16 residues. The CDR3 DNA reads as TGCAGTGCTAGTAATAGGCAGCTCTTTATTAATTCACCCCTCCACTTT. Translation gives CSASNRQLFINSPLHF.

DNA of the CDR3: TGTGCCATGGGCCCCGGGACAGGGGTTCAGCCCCAGCATTTT. It specifies CAMGPGTGVQPQHF. The chain joins TRBV28 to TRBJ1-5; 10 bases match TRBD1. The germline CDR1 and CDR2 sequences are MDHEN and SYDVKM. The CDR3 is 14 residues long. V lost 10 bases, J lost 6 bases, and 9 bases stayed unmatched.

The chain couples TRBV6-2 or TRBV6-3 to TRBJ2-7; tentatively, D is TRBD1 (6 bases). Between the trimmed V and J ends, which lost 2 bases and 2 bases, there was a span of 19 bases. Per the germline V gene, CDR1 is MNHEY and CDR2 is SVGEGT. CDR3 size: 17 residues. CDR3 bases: TGTGCCAGCAGTTACCCCTCCCTCGGGGACACCACCTACGAGCAGTACTTC. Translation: CASSYPSLGDTTYEQYF.

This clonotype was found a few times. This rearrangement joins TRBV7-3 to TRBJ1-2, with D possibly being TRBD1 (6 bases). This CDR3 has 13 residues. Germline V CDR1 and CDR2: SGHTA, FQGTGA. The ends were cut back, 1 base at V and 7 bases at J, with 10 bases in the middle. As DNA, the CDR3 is TGTGCCAGCAGCTTAAAAGGGGGGTTTGGCTACACCTTC. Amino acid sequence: CASSLKGGFGYTF.

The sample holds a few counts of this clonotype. Here the CDR3 reads CSANEGLNQPQHF. In DNA form, the CDR3 reads TGCAGTGCTAACGAGGGCCTCAATCAGCCCCAGCATTTT. This chain connects TRBV20-1 to TRBJ1-5; D is ambiguous. Deletions cut 4 bases from V and 3 bases from J, with 10 bases between. CDR3 length: 13 amino acids. Germline V gene sequence: CDR1 DFQATT, CDR2 SNEGSKA (reference sequence).

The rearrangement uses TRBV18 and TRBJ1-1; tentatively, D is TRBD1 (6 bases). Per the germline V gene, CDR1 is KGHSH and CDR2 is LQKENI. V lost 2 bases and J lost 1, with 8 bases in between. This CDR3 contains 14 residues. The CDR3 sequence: CASSPRDKNTEAFF. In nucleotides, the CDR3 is TGTGCCAGCTCACCAAGGGACAAGAACACTGAAGCTTTCTTT.

The DNA for the CDR3 is TGTGCCACCGGGAACCGGGACAGGGGGTACGATGAGCAGTTCTTC. Translation gives CATGNRDRGYDEQFF. The rearrangement uses TRBV6-1 and TRBJ2-1, with TRBD1 matching 11 bases. J gave up 8 bases and V 10 bases, and 13 bases lay outside the gene matches. Germline V gives CDR1 MNHNS, CDR2 SASEGT. This CDR3 contains 15 residues.